Included here is one T cell receptor beta chain sequence, with context. This entry is derived from a study of OX40 agonist ivuxolimab in advanced cancers. About the study: Age averaged approximately 60 years (range about 23 to 80), and roughly 80% were male.

CDR3 length: 15 amino acids. Germline V gene data show CDR1 as PRHDT and CDR2 as FYEKMQ (reference sequence). V lost 3 bases and J 0 bases, leaving 9 bases between the germline ends. The method was immunoSEQ multiplex PCR; TCRdb's version includes in-frame clones alone and lacks a portion of them. Of about 100,000 clones listed, under 95% are singletons. This clonotype originated in an adult with an advanced solid tumor such as melanoma, head and neck, liver or kidney cancer. Sample: CD4+ or CD8+ T cells sorted from blood, taken in a trial of the OX40 agonist ivuxolimab. V gene TRBV13 combines with J gene TRBJ2-1; the D is unclear. DNA for the CDR3: TGTGCCAGCAGCTTGGGAATCAACTCCTACAATGAGCAGTTCTTC. Residues: CASSLGINSYNEQFF.